The 8 T cell receptor beta chains listed next were all sequenced from one sample in a study of control samples from healthy donors and cancer patients. Measured with immunoSEQ multiplex PCR; TCRdb has only the in-frame clones, and not every one. Of tens of thousands of clones listed, about nine tenths are singletons. The sequenced sample consisted of blood. The source of these receptors is a woman aged 18 to 35 in good health.

V gene TRBV3-1 (or the pseudogene TRBV3-2) combines with J gene TRBJ2-7; D uncertain. V lost 3 bases, J lost 4 bases, and 10 bases lay in between. This CDR3 is built from 13 residues. CDR1 and CDR2 (germline): LGHDT, YNNKEL (reference sequence). The CDR3 sequence: CASSQPGLYEQYF. CDR3 DNA: TGTGCCAGCAGCCAGCCCGGGTTGTACGAGCAGTACTTC.

The CDR3 DNA reads TGTGCCAGCAGCTTGGGGAACCGGCAGGAAAAACTGTTTTTT. As protein: CASSLGNRQEKLFF. The chain combines TRBV5-5 with TRBJ1-4; D uncertain. The germline V and J ends were trimmed by 0 bases and 8 bases, with 11 bases remaining between them. Germline V gives CDR1 SGHKS, CDR2 YYEKEE (reference sequence). The CDR3 runs 14 residues.

The genes are TRBV29-1 and TRBJ2-3; tentatively, D is TRBD1 or TRBD2 (5 bases each). Trimming took off 1 base at V and 5 bases at J, with 16 bases between the two ends. Germline V CDR1 and CDR2: SQVTM, ANQGSEA. The CDR3 is 15 residues long. Here the CDR3 reads CSVEVARGQGDTQYF. The CDR3 DNA is TGCAGCGTTGAAGTAGCGCGAGGGCAGGGAGATACGCAGTATTTT.

The genes are TRBV4-2 and TRBJ1-2; TRBD1 aligns across 9 bases. Trimming cost V 5 bases and J 6 bases; bases outside gene matches: 4. This CDR3 contains 13 residues. Germline-derived CDR1 and CDR2 are LGHNA and YNFKEQ. Here the CDR3 DNA reads TGTGCCAGCAGCGAAGGGACAGGGCATGGCTACACCTTC. Encoded protein: CASSEGTGHGYTF.

The chain uses TRBV6-5 and TRBJ1-4; maybe TRBD1 (6 bases). The V gene's germline CDR1 is MNHEY and CDR2 SVGAGI. The V gene lost 10 bases and the J gene lost 5 bases, with 14 bases spanning the gap. The CDR3 totals 13 residues. The CDR3 DNA reads TGTGCCATAAACGGGGGCGCGAATGAAAAACTGTTTTTT. Translating gives CAINGGANEKLFF.

The rearrangement links TRBV7-9 to TRBJ1-1, with D possibly matching TRBD1 (5 bases). V was clipped by 1 base and J by 2 bases, with 8 bases between them. There are 14 residues in the CDR3. Germline V gene lookup returns CDR1 SEHNR and CDR2 FQNEAQ (reference sequence). The CDR3 loop is CASSLVQGNTEAFF. Here the CDR3 DNA reads TGTGCCAGCAGCTTAGTGCAGGGCAACACTGAAGCTTTCTTT. Using reference TRBV7-9 and TRBJ1-1 for the parts outside the CDR3, the full variable domain is DTGVSQNPRHKITKRGQNVTFRCDPISEHNRLYWYRQTLGQGPEFLTYFQNEAQLEKSRLLSDRFSAERPKGSFSTLEIQRTEQGDSAMYLCASSLVQGNTEAFFGQGTRLTVV.

The V and J genes are TRBV7-9 and TRBJ1-1; D is possibly TRBD1 (6 bases). CDR3 length equals 14 residues. Looked up from germline, CDR1 is SEHNR and CDR2 is FQNEAQ (reference sequence). V dropped 4 bases and J dropped 1 base, with 10 bases sitting between them. The CDR3 DNA follows: TGTGCCAGCAGCTCGGACAGTGGGAACACTGAAGCTTTCTTT. Its translation: CASSSDSGNTEAFF.

This clone was counted once. The V call is TRBV4-1, the J call TRBJ1-1; 9 bases agree with TRBD1. Germline CDR1 and CDR2: MGHRA and YSYEKL. V gave up 2 bases and J gave up 4 bases; unmatched junction bases: 14. This CDR3 contains 18 residues. The CDR3 DNA reads as TGCGCCAGCAGCCAATATCCGGGACAGGGAAATTGGGGCACTGAAGCTTTCTTT. Translating gives CASSQYPGQGNWGTEAFF.